This T cell receptor (beta chain) is drawn from a study of T cell changes during pregnancy in multiple sclerosis. Sequenced by immunoSEQ multiplex PCR; TCRdb stores in-frame clones only, minus some. Among approximately 44,000 clones listed, approximately 91% were seen once. The CDR3 has 15 residues. The V gene's germline CDR1 is SGHRS and CDR2 YFSETQ. V was pared by 4 bases and J by 8 bases, with 6 bases of the junction left unmatched. The gene calls are TRBV5-1 and TRBJ2-1, with TRBD2 matching over 13 bases. The source of this sequence is a female donor with multiple sclerosis, enrolled in a pregnancy study. Sample: CD4+ T cells from peripheral blood mononuclear cells, taken before pregnancy. CDR3 DNA sequence: TGCGCCAGCAGCCCACTAGCGGGGGGGCCCTATGAGCAGTTCTTC. Encoded protein: CASSPLAGGPYEQFF.